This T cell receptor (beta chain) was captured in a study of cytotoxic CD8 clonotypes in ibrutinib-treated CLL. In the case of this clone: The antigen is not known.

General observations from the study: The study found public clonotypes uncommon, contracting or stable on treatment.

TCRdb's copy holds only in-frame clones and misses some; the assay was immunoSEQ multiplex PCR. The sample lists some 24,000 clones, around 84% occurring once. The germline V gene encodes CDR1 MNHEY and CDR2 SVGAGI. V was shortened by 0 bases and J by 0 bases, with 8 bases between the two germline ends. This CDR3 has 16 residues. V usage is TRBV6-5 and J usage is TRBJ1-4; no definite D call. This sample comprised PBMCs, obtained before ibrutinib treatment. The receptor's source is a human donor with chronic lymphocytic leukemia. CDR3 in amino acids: CASSYSYTPTNEKLFF. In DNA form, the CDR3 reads TGTGCCAGCAGTTACTCTTACACCCCAACTAATGAAAAACTGTTTTTT.